The T cell receptor beta chain described here comes from a study of shared clonotypes between healthy human individuals. Study-wide findings and caveats: Some naive CD4 clonotypes, roughly 4.5%, turned up in common across four donors. Naive subsets typically showed greater estimated richness than memory subsets.

Genomic DNA (from each subset) was split evenly across several immunoSEQ plates. Produced via immunoSEQ multiplex PCR; TCRdb's table is partial and in-frame only. The sample includes approximately 1.5 million clones, approximately 98% of them seen just once. Turning to this clone: Its antigen remains unidentified.

Partitioning of CD4+ cells yielded a CD45RA+ naive subset and a CD45RA-negative memory subset. The material sequenced was naive CD4+ T cells sorted from blood. The subset denotes: CD45RA+ positively selected. The receptor's source is a man under 40 in good health.

CDR3 residues: CASSLSQGSREQYF. CDR3 sequence (DNA): TGCGCCAGCAGCTTGAGCCAGGGATCGCGCGAGCAGTACTTC. The chain has TRBV5-1 and TRBJ2-7, with a possible D match to TRBD1 (5 bases). Germline V gene sequence: CDR1 SGHRS, CDR2 YFSETQ. Between the trimmed V and J ends, which lost 1 base and 6 bases, there was a span of 14 bases. The CDR3 length is 14 residues.